The 31 T cell receptor beta chains listed next were all sequenced from one sample in a study of breast tumors, draining lymph nodes, adjacent tissues. TCRdb reanalysed the multiplex PCR reads using MiXCR and keeps one entry per CDR3 protein. Counted here are around 250,000 distinct CDR3 sequences, less than 40% occurring once; the ten biggest clones make up under 4.5%. Axillary draining lymph nodes of breast cancer patients supplied the node samples. Material for sequencing was axillary lymph node tissue. The receptors come from a female donor with breast cancer. Some clones in this sample may be carry-over from other donors' samples.

The chain recombines TRBV29-1 with TRBJ2-1; unclear D gene. V lost 4 bases and J lost 5, with 6 bases in between. Germline CDR1 reads SQVTM; CDR2 reads ANQGSEA. This CDR3 contains 11 residues. The CDR3 spells CSVVGNNEQFF. The CDR3 nucleotides are TGCAGCGTTGTTGGGAACAATGAGCAGTTCTTC.

This CDR3 is CASSYGTGGSYGYTF. In nucleotides, the CDR3 is TGTGCCAGCAGTTATGGGACAGGGGGTAGCTATGGCTACACCTTC. The rearrangement uses TRBV28 and TRBJ1-2, with 11 nucleotides matching TRBD1. The germline CDR1 and CDR2 sequences are MDHEN and SYDVKM. The CDR3 length is 15 residues. With V trimmed by 4 bases and J by 4 bases, 5 bases remained unmatched.

The chain employs TRBV6-5 and TRBJ2-2; weak D call: TRBD1 (6 bases). The length of the CDR3 is 13 residues. The germline V gene encodes CDR1 MNHEY and CDR2 SVGAGI. Trimming cost V 11 bases and J 5 bases, with 15 bases left between them. The CDR3, as DNA: TGTGCCTGCCGATACAGGGCGACCGGGGAGCTGTTTTTT. This sequence encodes CACRYRATGELFF.

The chain has TRBV24-1 and TRBJ1-5, with 7 bases fitting TRBD1. Germline CDR1 reads KGHDR; CDR2 reads SFDVKD. The CDR3 runs to 14 residues. V dropped 4 bases and J dropped 6; count of bases not matched to a gene: 5. The CDR3: CATSEYRGGQPQHF. CDR3 nucleotide sequence: TGTGCCACCAGTGAGTACAGGGGCGGTCAGCCCCAGCATTTT.

This clonotype has ten or more counts. This rearrangement joins TRBV11-2 to TRBJ2-2; a weak D match, TRBD1 (5 bases). The germline gives CDR1 SGHAT, CDR2 FQNNGV. V was trimmed by 3 bases and J by 7 bases, leaving 12 bases between them. This CDR3 comprises 14 residues. The CDR3 region is CASSFEGAIGELFF. CDR3 DNA sequence: TGTGCCAGCAGCTTTGAAGGGGCGATCGGGGAGCTGTTTTTT. The full variable domain, completed using reference TRBV11-2 and TRBJ2-2, is EAGVAQSPRYKIIEKRQSVAFWCNPISGHATLYWYQQILGQGPKLLIQFQNNGVVDDSQLPKDRFSAERLKGVDSTLKIQPAKLEDSAVYLCASSFEGAIGELFFGEGSRLTVL.

J is TRBJ1-4 and V is TRBV30; D might be TRBD1 (6 bases). Germline V lookup: CDR1 GTSNPN, CDR2 SVGIG (reference sequence). V was trimmed by 5 bases and J by 10 bases, leaving 17 bases between them. This CDR3 has 13 residues. The CDR3 sequence is CAWSLWTDGKLFF. For the CDR3, the DNA is TGTGCCTGGTCCCTCTGGACAGATGGAAAACTGTTTTTT. The full variable domain, rest sourced from reference TRBV30 and TRBJ1-4, is SQTIHQWPATLVQPVGSPLSLECTVEGTSNPNLYWYRQAAGRGLQLLFYSVGIGQISSEVPQNLSASRPQDRQFILSSKKLLLSDSGFYLCAWSLWTDGKLFFGSGTQLSVL.

This clonotype was detected many times. V gene TRBV7-9 combines with J gene TRBJ2-1; D is perhaps TRBD2 (6 bases). The CDR3 consists of 17 residues. Germline CDR1 is SEHNR and CDR2 is FQNEAQ (reference sequence). Trimming stripped 4 bases from V and 6 bases from J, with 22 bases between. This CDR3 reads CASSSLRDFWLGNEQFF. The CDR3 nucleotides read TGTGCCAGCAGCTCCCTCCGGGACTTTTGGTTGGGCAATGAGCAGTTCTTC.

This chain links TRBV10-3 with TRBJ2-1; 12 nucleotides line up with TRBD1. Unmatched junction bases numbered 7, after V lost 6 bases and J lost 10 bases. The CDR3 has 14 residues. The germline gives CDR1 ENHRY, CDR2 SYGVKD. CDR3 sequence reads: CAIRMGQGAFEQFF. CDR3 DNA: TGTGCCATCAGGATGGGACAGGGGGCATTCGAGCAGTTCTTC.

This clonotype showed up many times. This rearrangement joins TRBV15 to TRBJ2-7; 11 nucleotides match TRBD1. Germline values: CDR1 LNHNV, CDR2 YYDKDF (reference sequence). The CDR3 has 16 amino acids. V was pared by 1 base and J by 7 bases, with 9 bases of the junction left unmatched. The CDR3 DNA is TGTGCCACCAGCAGAGCGGGGGACAGGGGGATTGGGGAGCAGTACTTC. Translating it yields CATSRAGDRGIGEQYF.

This clonotype was counted at least ten times. The V call is TRBV12-5, the J call TRBJ2-7; possibly TRBD1 or TRBD2 for D (5 bases each). The V end lost 9 bases, the J end lost 0 bases, and 18 bases lay between the germline ends. The germline CDR1 and CDR2 sequences are LGHNT and FRNRAP. The CDR3 consists of 15 residues. The CDR3 sequence: CASAPGPPSSYEQYF. CDR3 sequence (DNA): TGTGCTAGCGCTCCGGGGCCCCCAAGCTCCTACGAGCAGTACTTC.

This clonotype was observed at least ten times. The chain uses TRBV14 and TRBJ2-7, with 9 nucleotides matching TRBD2. Trimming took 4 bases from V and 7 from J; bases not matched to a gene: 11. Germline lookup yields CDR1 SGHDN and CDR2 FVKESK. The CDR3 has 15 residues. DNA of the CDR3: TGTGCCAGCAGCCCCAGGCTAGCGGGACTTGGTGAGCAGTACTTC. This encodes CASSPRLAGLGEQYF.

There are many counts of this clonotype. This chain links TRBV7-8 with TRBJ1-3, with D unresolved. The germline V gene encodes CDR1 SGHVS and CDR2 FQNEAQ. Trimming removed 4 bases from V and 0 bases from J, with 10 bases in between. The CDR3 totals 15 residues. CDR3 nucleotide sequence: TGTGCCAGCAGCTCCCCAGACATCTCTGGAAACACCATATATTTT. This translates into CASSSPDISGNTIYF.

This sequence joins TRBV20-1 and TRBJ1-4; 7 nucleotides agree with TRBD1. Trimming removed 6 bases from V and 8 bases from J; junction bases left unmatched: 12. The CDR3 sequence is 14 residues long. CDR1 and CDR2 from the germline V gene are DFQATT and SNEGSKA (reference sequence). CDR3 nucleotide sequence: TGCAGTGCCCCCCAGACAGGGCCTGGCGAAAAACTGTTTTTT. It encodes CSAPQTGPGEKLFF.

This chain uses TRBV9 with TRBJ2-7, with 9 bases that match TRBD1. Germline V lookup: CDR1 SGDLS, CDR2 YYNGEE. After removal of 0 bases from V and 3 bases from J, the junction contained 4 bases not matched to a gene. The CDR3 sequence is 15 residues long. The CDR3 DNA follows: TGTGCCAGCAGCGTAGGACAGGGGGGGCGCTACGAGCAGTACTTC. This encodes CASSVGQGGRYEQYF. Complete variable domain (other parts from reference TRBV9 and TRBJ2-7): DSGVTQTPKHLITATGQRVTLRCSPRSGDLSVYWYQQSLDQGLQFLIQYYNGEERAKGNILERFSAQQFPDLHSELNLSSLELGDSALYFCASSVGQGGRYEQYFGPGTRLTVT.

The table lists this clonotype with many counts. V and J are TRBV4-2 and TRBJ2-1, with 9 bases fitting TRBD2. V lost 3 bases to trimming and J lost 0 bases; unmatched junction nucleotides: 15. The CDR3 consists of 20 residues. Germline values: CDR1 LGHNA, CDR2 YNFKEQ. CDR3 in DNA: TGTGCCAGCAGCCACCACGGTAGCGGGAGCTCGGCCGGCTCCTACAATGAGCAGTTCTTC. It yields the protein CASSHHGSGSSAGSYNEQFF.

At least ten counts were recorded for this clonotype. This chain joins TRBV6-5 and TRBJ1-4; tentatively, D is TRBD1 (6 bases). Per the germline V gene, CDR1 is MNHEY and CDR2 is SVGAGI. The V end was cut by 2 bases, the J end by 3 bases, with 7 bases between. This CDR3 has 14 residues. CDR3 DNA: TGTGCCAGCAGTTACAGGGGGTCTAATGAAAAACTGTTTTTT. It specifies CASSYRGSNEKLFF.

CDR3 sequence reads: CASSSQGGSYEQYF. The CDR3 coding sequence is TGTGCCAGTAGTTCCCAGGGCGGATCCTACGAGCAGTACTTC. The chain has TRBV19 and TRBJ2-7, with D maybe TRBD1 (5 bases). Germline assignment: CDR1 LNHDA and CDR2 SQIVND (reference sequence). V lost 5 bases, J lost 1 base, and 12 bases lay in between. CDR3 size: 14 residues.

The chain employs TRBV7-2 and TRBJ2-3; 9 nucleotides agree with TRBD2. After removal of 6 bases from V and 2 bases from J, the junction contained 9 bases not matched to a gene. In germline, CDR1 is SGHTA, CDR2 FQGNSA. The CDR3 totals 16 residues. The CDR3 loop is CASSWGLAGITDTQYF. The CDR3 DNA reads as TGTGCCAGCAGTTGGGGGCTAGCGGGGATCACAGATACGCAGTATTTT.

On this clonotype itself: At one end, the junction sequence differs from germline, possibly due to a read error. CDR3: CASSLGTGAGYGFAF. The CDR3 DNA follows: TGTGCCAGCAGCTTAGGGACAGGGGCGGGCTATGGCTTCGCCTTC. The V gene is TRBV7-9, the J gene TRBJ1-2, with 9 positions matching TRBD1. The germline gives CDR1 SEHNR, CDR2 FQNEAQ (reference sequence). CDR3 size: 15 residues. The full variable domain, rest sourced from reference TRBV7-9 and TRBJ1-2, is DTGVSQNPRHKITKRGQNVTFRCDPISEHNRLYWYRQTLGQGPEFLTYFQNEAQLEKSRLLSDRFSAERPKGSFSTLEIQRTEQGDSAMYLCASSLGTGAGYGFAFGSGTRLTVV.

This clonotype was detected only a few times. The chain recombines TRBV20-1 with TRBJ2-5; weak D call: TRBD2 (6 bases). The ends were cut back, 4 bases at V and 4 bases at J, with 22 bases in the middle. Germline values: CDR1 DFQATT, CDR2 SNEGSKA (reference sequence). The CDR3 spans 16 residues. The CDR3: CSATERVREAGETQYF. The CDR3 DNA follows: TGCAGTGCTACGGAGCGGGTGAGGGAGGCTGGAGAGACCCAGTACTTC.

This clonotype was recorded at least ten times. The chain employs TRBV7-3 and TRBJ2-2; 11 positions match TRBD2. The length of the CDR3 is 14 residues. The V segment lost 5 bases and the J segment 6 bases; nucleotides outside the gene matches: 2. Germline loops: CDR1 SGHTA, CDR2 FQGTGA. The CDR3 nucleotides read TGTGCCAGCAGCATTAGCGGGGGGGCCGGGGAGCTGTTTTTT. Amino acids: CASSISGGAGELFF.

This clonotype was counted at least ten times. The J gene is TRBJ2-5, the V gene TRBV5-1, with D maybe TRBD1 (5 bases). Germline V CDR1 and CDR2: SGHRS, YFSETQ. The CDR3 length is 14 residues. Trimming removed 2 bases from V and 5 bases from J, with 13 bases in between. CDR3 bases: TGCGCCAGCAGCTTCGGACAAGCTGGGGAGACCCAGTACTTC. Its translation is CASSFGQAGETQYF.

This clonotype was observed many times. This chain joins TRBV5-1 and TRBJ2-1; D not certain. Per germline, CDR1 SGHRS and CDR2 YFSETQ. This CDR3 is built from 15 residues. The V and J ends lost 0 bases and 1 base respectively, with 8 bases between them. CDR3 DNA sequence: TGCGCCAGCAGCTTGGCCTCATTTTCCTACAATGAGCAGTTCTTC. Amino acid sequence: CASSLASFSYNEQFF.

This clonotype came up many times. The V and J genes are TRBV7-2 and TRBJ2-5, with a possible D match to TRBD2 (5 bases). V shed 4 bases and J shed 5 bases, with 17 bases lying between them. Germline assignment: CDR1 SGHTA and CDR2 FQGNSA. The CDR3 sequence is 15 residues long. The CDR3 spells CASSSQPGSLETQYF. DNA of the CDR3: TGTGCCAGCAGCTCCCAGCCGGGGAGTTTGGAGACCCAGTACTTC.

This clonotype came up once. J is TRBJ2-1 and V is TRBV29-1; tentative D call: TRBD2 (5 bases). Trimming left V 8 bases short and J 9 bases short, with 23 bases between. The CDR3 consists of 14 residues. Looked up from germline, CDR1 is SQVTM and CDR2 is ANQGSEA. The CDR3 nucleotides are TGCAGCAGCCAAGAGGGAGCTAGTTTCGTTGAGCAGTTCTTC. It yields the protein CSSQEGASFVEQFF.

This clonotype was counted many times. The chain carries TRBV12-5 and TRBJ2-7; D uncertain. The germline V gene has CDR1 LGHNT and CDR2 FRNRAP. Trimming removed 6 bases from V and 2 bases from J, with 11 bases in between. There are 13 residues in the CDR3. In DNA, the CDR3 is TGTGCTAGTGGACCCGAACACCCCTACGAGCAGTACTTC. Its protein product is CASGPEHPYEQYF. The complete variable domain, with remaining parts taken from reference TRBV12-5 and TRBJ2-7, reads DARVTQTPRHKVTEMGQEVTMRCQPILGHNTVFWYRQTMMQGLELLAYFRNRAPLDDSGMPKDRFSAEMPDATLATLKIQPSEPRDSAVYFCASGPEHPYEQYFGPGTRLTVT.

The table lists this clonotype with many counts. V usage is TRBV4-3 and J usage is TRBJ1-2; D perhaps matches TRBD1 (5 bases). This CDR3 has 16 amino acids. The germline V gene encodes CDR1 LGHNA and CDR2 YSLEER. Deletions cut 1 base from V and 4 bases from J, with 16 bases between. The CDR3 DNA is TGCGCCAGCAGCCAAGTTCGGCAGGGCCTCCTCTATGGCTACACCTTC. Translated: CASSQVRQGLLYGYTF.

This clonotype was observed many times. The genes are TRBV9 and TRBJ2-3, with 11 bases that match TRBD2. V lost 0 bases to trimming and J lost 1 base; unmatched junction nucleotides: 1. This CDR3 spans 16 amino acids. Germline V lookup: CDR1 SGDLS, CDR2 YYNGEE. The CDR3 DNA is TGTGCCAGCAGCGTAGAGACTAGCGGGGGCACAGATACGCAGTATTTT. It is translated as CASSVETSGGTDTQYF. Drawing the rest from reference TRBV9 and TRBJ2-3, the complete variable domain is DSGVTQTPKHLITATGQRVTLRCSPRSGDLSVYWYQQSLDQGLQFLIQYYNGEERAKGNILERFSAQQFPDLHSELNLSSLELGDSALYFCASSVETSGGTDTQYFGPGTRLTVL.

This chain connects TRBV7-9 to TRBJ2-2; no clear D. Germline assignment: CDR1 SEHNR and CDR2 FQNEAQ (reference sequence). The ends were cut back, 4 bases at V and 8 bases at J, with 8 bases in the middle. This CDR3 spans 12 amino acids. The CDR3 DNA reads TGTGCCAGCAGCTCTTCTTCAGGGGAGCTGTTTTTT. This codes for CASSSSSGELFF.

This clonotype was seen repeatedly, ten times or more. The V call is TRBV9, the J call TRBJ2-5; D unclear. This CDR3 is 15 amino acids long. Trimming stripped 0 bases from V and 1 base from J, with 10 bases between. Germline V lookup: CDR1 SGDLS, CDR2 YYNGEE. The CDR3 is CASSVAPGSQETQYF. The CDR3 DNA reads TGTGCCAGCAGCGTAGCCCCCGGTTCCCAAGAGACCCAGTACTTC. Variable domain in full (rest from reference TRBV9 and TRBJ2-5): DSGVTQTPKHLITATGQRVTLRCSPRSGDLSVYWYQQSLDQGLQFLIQYYNGEERAKGNILERFSAQQFPDLHSELNLSSLELGDSALYFCASSVAPGSQETQYFGPGTRLLVL.

This clonotype was recorded at least ten times. The rearrangement links TRBV4-2 to TRBJ1-5, with D unclear. Trimming stripped 1 base from V and 3 bases from J, with 4 bases between. Germline CDR1 and CDR2: LGHNA and YNFKEQ. The CDR3 is 13 amino acids. CDR3 coding DNA: TGTGCCAGCAGCCAAGCACCCAATCAGCCCCAGCATTTT. Translating it yields CASSQAPNQPQHF.